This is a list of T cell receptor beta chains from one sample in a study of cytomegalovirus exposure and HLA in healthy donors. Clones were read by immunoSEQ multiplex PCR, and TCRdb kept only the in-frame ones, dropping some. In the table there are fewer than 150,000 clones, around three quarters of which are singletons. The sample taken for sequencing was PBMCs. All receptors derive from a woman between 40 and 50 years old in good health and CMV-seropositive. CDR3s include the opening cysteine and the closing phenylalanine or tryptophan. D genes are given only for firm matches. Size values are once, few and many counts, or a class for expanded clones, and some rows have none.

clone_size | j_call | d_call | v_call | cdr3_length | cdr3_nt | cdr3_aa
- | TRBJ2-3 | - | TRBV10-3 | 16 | TGTGCCACCTTGGGATCCGCGGGGTGGGACACAGATACGCAGTATTTT | CATLGSAGWDTDTQYF
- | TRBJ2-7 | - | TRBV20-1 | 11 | TGCAGTGCCGCGAACTCCTACGAGCAGTACTTC | CSAANSYEQYF
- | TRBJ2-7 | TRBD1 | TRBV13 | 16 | TGTGCCAGCAGCGCCGCTAGGGACAGGGCGGTCGGCGAGCAGTACTTC | CASSAARDRAVGEQYF
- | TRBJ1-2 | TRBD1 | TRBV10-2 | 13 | TGCGCCAGCAGGCCAGGGGGCGGCTATGGCTACACCTTC | CASRPGGGYGYTF
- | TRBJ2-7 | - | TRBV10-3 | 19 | TGTGCCATCAGTGTGCCGGTGGACGGCGCTCAAAGGGGTGGTTACGAGCAGTACTTC | CAISVPVDGAQRGGYEQYF
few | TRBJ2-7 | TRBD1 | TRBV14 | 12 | TGTGCCAGCAGCCCGACAGGGGACGAGCAGTACTTC | CASSPTGDEQYF
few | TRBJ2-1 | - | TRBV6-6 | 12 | TGTGCCAGCAGCCCACTTTGGAATGAGCAGTTCTTC | CASSPLWNEQFF
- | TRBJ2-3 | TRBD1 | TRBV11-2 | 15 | TGTGCCAGCAGCGCGACAGGGGACGGCACAGATACGCAGTATTTT | CASSATGDGTDTQYF
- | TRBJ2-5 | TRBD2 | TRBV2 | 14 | TGTGCCAGCAGTGAACTAGCGGGTTCCCGGGTCCAGTACTTC | CASSELAGSRVQYF
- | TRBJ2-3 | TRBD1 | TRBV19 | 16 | TGTGCCAGTAGAGCGCGGACAGGGGGCTTCACAGATACGCAGTATTTT | CASRARTGGFTDTQYF
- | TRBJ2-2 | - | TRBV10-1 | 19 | TGCGCCAGCTTGACAGGCCTGTACCCGTCACGGCCTACTACCGGGGAGCTGTTTTTT | CASLTGLYPSRPTTGELFF
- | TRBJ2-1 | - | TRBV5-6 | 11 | TGTGCCAGCAGCTTGTCCGGGGAGCAGTTCTTC | CASSLSGEQFF
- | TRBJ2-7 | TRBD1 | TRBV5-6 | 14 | TGTGCCAGCAGCCCCGGACAGGGCCGGGACGAGCAGTACTTC | CASSPGQGRDEQYF
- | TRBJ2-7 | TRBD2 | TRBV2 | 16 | TGTGCCAGCAGTGAAGTGGAAGCGGGAGAGACGTACGAGCAGTACTTC | CASSEVEAGETYEQYF
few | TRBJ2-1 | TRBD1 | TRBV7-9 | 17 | TGTGCCAGTATAACTCCCAGGCACAGGGGGTCCTACAATGAGCAGTTCTTC | CASITPRHRGSYNEQFF
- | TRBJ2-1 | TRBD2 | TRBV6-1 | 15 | TGTGCCAGCAGTGGAGGGACTAGCGGGAACAATGAGCAGTTCTTC | CASSGGTSGNNEQFF
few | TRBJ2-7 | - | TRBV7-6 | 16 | TGTGCCAGCAGCCTCGGGGGAGGATCCGGATCCTACGAGCAGTACTTC | CASSLGGGSGSYEQYF
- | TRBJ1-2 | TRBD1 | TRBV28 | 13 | TGTGCCAGCAGTTTGGGACAGCAATATGGCTACACCTTC | CASSLGQQYGYTF
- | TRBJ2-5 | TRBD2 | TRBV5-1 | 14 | TGCGCCAGCAGCTTCCTAGCGGGAGTCGAGACCCAGTACTTC | CASSFLAGVETQYF
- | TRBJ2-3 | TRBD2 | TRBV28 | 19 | TGTGCCAGCAGTCCCGGGACTAGCGGGAGGCTCGGCCGCACAGATACGCAGTATTTT | CASSPGTSGRLGRTDTQYF
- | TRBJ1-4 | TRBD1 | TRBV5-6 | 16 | TGTGCCAGCAGCATACCGGGACAGGCCTCTAATGAAAAACTGTTTTTT | CASSIPGQASNEKLFF
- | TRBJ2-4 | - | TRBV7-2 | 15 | TGTGCCAGCAGTCCTCCGAGTAGCGGTAAAAACATTCAGTACTTC | CASSPPSSGKNIQYF
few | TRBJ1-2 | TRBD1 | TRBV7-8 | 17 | TGTGCCAGCTCCCTGAGGACAGGGGGCATAGTTAGCTATGGCTACACCTTC | CASSLRTGGIVSYGYTF
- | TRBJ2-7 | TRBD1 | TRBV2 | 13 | TGTGCCAGCATAGGGACAGGGGCGAACGAGCAGTACTTC | CASIGTGANEQYF
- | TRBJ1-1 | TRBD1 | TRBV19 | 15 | TGTGCCAGTAGCAAGGACAGGCCTCCGTTCACTGAAGCTTTCTTT | CASSKDRPPFTEAFF
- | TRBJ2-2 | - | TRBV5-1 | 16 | TGCGCCAGCAGCTTGGGGTTATTCAGCGGGACCGGGGAGCTGTTTTTT | CASSLGLFSGTGELFF
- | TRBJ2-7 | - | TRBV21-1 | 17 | TGTGCCAGCACCATCCTGCGTCTAGCGGGAGGAGCCTACGAGCAGTACTTC | CASTILRLAGGAYEQYF
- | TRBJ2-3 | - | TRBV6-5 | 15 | TGTGCCAGCAGTTACGGCGGCAGGGCGCCAGATACGCAGTATTTT | CASSYGGRAPDTQYF
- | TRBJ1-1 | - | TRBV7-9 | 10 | TGTTCCAGCGAAGGGAGGGAGGCTTTCTTT | CSSEGREAFF
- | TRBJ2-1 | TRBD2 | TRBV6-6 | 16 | TGTGCCAGCAGTCACCTAGCGGGAGGTTCCTACAATGAGCAGTTCTTC | CASSHLAGGSYNEQFF
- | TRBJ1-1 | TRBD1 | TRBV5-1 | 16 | TGCGCCAGCAGCTTGAAAACAGGGGGCGCGGACACTGAAGCTTTCTTT | CASSLKTGGADTEAFF